The next 11 T cell receptor beta chains were all read from a single sample in a study of shared clonotypes between healthy human individuals. Sequencing used immunoSEQ multiplex PCR; TCRdb keeps in-frame clones, though not all of them. The sample has about 1.1 million clones; about 80% are singletons. Sequenced material: memory CD4+ T cells from PBMCs. Subset meaning: CD45RA-negative fraction. These receptors all come from a man aged 18 to 29 in good health. Some clones in this sample may be carry-over from other donors' samples.

The V and J genes are TRBV10-3 and TRBJ2-1; the D call may be TRBD1 or TRBD2 (5 bases each). Germline V lookup: CDR1 ENHRY, CDR2 SYGVKD. The length of the CDR3 is 14 residues. Trimming cost V 6 bases and J 2 bases, with 11 bases left between them. Written as DNA, the CDR3 is TGTGCCATCAGGAGGGGTAGCCCCTACAATGAGCAGTTCTTC. Protein product: CAIRRGSPYNEQFF.

This clone appeared a single time. The rearrangement uses TRBV2 and TRBJ2-7; TRBD2 matches 7 bases. CDR3 length equals 15 residues. The ends lost 4 bases at V and 6 bases at J; junction bases unmatched: 12. Germline assignment: CDR1 SNHLY and CDR2 FYNNEI. CDR3 bases: TGTGCCAGCAGTGTCCCGAAGGGAGGGCCGGGCGAGCAGTACTTC. Translation gives CASSVPKGGPGEQYF.

The gene calls are TRBV7-3 and TRBJ2-1; D remains unclear. Per the germline V gene, CDR1 is SGHTA and CDR2 is FQGTGA. The V and J ends lost 4 bases and 7 bases respectively, with 17 bases between them. This CDR3 comprises 15 residues. The CDR3 here is CASSSPTRSGNEQFF. CDR3 nucleotides: TGTGCCAGCAGCTCCCCGACAAGGAGTGGGAATGAGCAGTTCTTC.

Points on this clone: A single base separates this from a much larger clone, so it may be a read error. The chain carries TRBV30 and TRBJ2-3, with D possibly matching TRBD2 (6 bases). Germline assignment: CDR1 GTSNPN and CDR2 SVGIG (reference sequence). This CDR3 contains 13 residues. Trimming pared 5 bases from V and 1 base from J, leaving 10 bases between. The CDR3 nucleotides read TGTGCCTGGGGTGGAGGGGGCACAGATACGCAGTATTTT. The encoded protein is CAWGGGGTDTQYF.

This clone came up many times. The rearrangement joins TRBV6-5 to TRBJ2-6; D perhaps matches TRBD1 (5 bases). The CDR3 loop spans 16 amino acids. Germline-derived CDR1 and CDR2 are MNHEY and SVGAGI. V was shortened by 2 bases and J by 4 bases, with 12 bases between the two germline ends. For the CDR3, the DNA is TGTGCCAGCAGTTACGGGGCAGGCGCCGGGGCCAACGTCCTGACTTTC. It encodes CASSYGAGAGANVLTF.

The chain is built from TRBV5-1 and TRBJ2-5; TRBD1 agrees at 7 bases. The J call may be in error: the DNA end matches TRBJ2-7 better. The CDR3 is 12 residues long. Looked up from germline, CDR1 is SGHRS and CDR2 is YFSETQ. CDR3 nucleotides: TGCGCCAGCAGGACAGGGTCCTACGAGCAGTACTTC. It is translated as CASRTGSYEQYF.

This clone was observed a single time. The genes are TRBV28 and TRBJ1-4, with a weak D call TRBD1 (5 bases). V was pared by 6 bases and J by 8 bases, with 16 bases between. The CDR3 sequence is 14 residues long. CDR1 and CDR2 (germline): MDHEN, SYDVKM. The CDR3 nucleotides read TGTGCCAGCAGACACGGGGGACGCGTGGAAAAACTGTTTTTT. Its protein is CASRHGGRVEKLFF.

The gene calls are TRBV6-1 and TRBJ1-5; tentatively, D is TRBD1 (5 bases). Germline assignment: CDR1 MNHNS and CDR2 SASEGT. CDR3 length: 15 amino acids. V dropped 7 bases and J dropped 5 bases, with 18 bases sitting between them. The CDR3 is CASTQGARWDQPQHF. In DNA form, the CDR3 reads TGTGCCAGCACTCAAGGGGCCAGATGGGATCAGCCCCAGCATTTT.

The J gene is TRBJ1-5, the V gene TRBV5-1; a weak D match, TRBD1 (6 bases). The germline V and J ends were trimmed by 4 bases and 7 bases, with 18 bases remaining between them. Germline CDR1 and CDR2: SGHRS and YFSETQ. CDR3 length equals 15 residues. This CDR3 is CASSPAGGKEQPQHF. The CDR3 DNA sequence: TGCGCCAGCAGCCCCGCCGGGGGCAAAGAGCAGCCCCAGCATTTT.

This clone was found once. The chain links TRBV30 to TRBJ1-2; 7 positions agree with TRBD1. The CDR3 contains 15 residues. The germline CDR1 and CDR2 sequences are GTSNPN and SVGIG (reference sequence). V was pared by 5 bases and J by 4 bases, with 13 bases of the junction left unmatched. CDR3 sequence (DNA): TGTGCCTGGTCTCGGAAGGGACAGCTCCTCTATGGCTACACCTTC. It codes for CAWSRKGQLLYGYTF.

The rearrangement uses TRBV19 and TRBJ1-3; no reliable D call. V lost 1 base, J lost 0 bases, and 16 bases lay in between. The germline gives CDR1 LNHDA, CDR2 SQIVND (reference sequence). The CDR3 sequence is 18 residues long. This CDR3 reads CASSIGRLTYISGNTIYF. The CDR3 DNA sequence: TGTGCCAGTAGTATAGGACGACTCACTTATATCTCTGGAAACACCATATATTTT. Drawing the rest from reference TRBV19 and TRBJ1-3, the complete variable domain is DGGITQSPKYLFRKEGQNVTLSCEQNLNHDAMYWYRQDPGQGLRLIYYSQIVNDFQKGDIAEGYSVSREKKESFPLTVTSAQKNPTAFYLCASSIGRLTYISGNTIYFGEGSWLTVV.